This T cell receptor beta chain derives from a study of blood T cell repertoires in COVID-19. Study context: T cells, B-cell-depleted T cells, or PBMCs supplied cDNA or gDNA.

The CDR3 spans 14 residues. Per the germline V gene, CDR1 is SGHRS and CDR2 is YFSETQ. The V and J ends lost 4 bases and 5 bases, in that order; junction bases with no gene match: 3. Per the original data handling: Counts of nucleated cells, estimated from reference gene primer amplification, were obtained. Here immunoSEQ multiplex PCR was the method, and the copy in TCRdb shows in-frame clones only, minus some. D and trimming come from the DNA, and the V and J calls and clone size come from that table. The sample records about 200,000 clones, about 86% being singletons. Material: peripheral blood. This sequence was found in a man aged 18 to 29 with active or convalescent COVID-19. V and J are TRBV5-1 and TRBJ1-5; 10 bases fit TRBD1. The CDR3 sequence: CASSRGTGDQPQHF. DNA for the CDR3: TGCGCCAGCAGCAGAGGGACAGGGGATCAGCCCCAGCATTTT.